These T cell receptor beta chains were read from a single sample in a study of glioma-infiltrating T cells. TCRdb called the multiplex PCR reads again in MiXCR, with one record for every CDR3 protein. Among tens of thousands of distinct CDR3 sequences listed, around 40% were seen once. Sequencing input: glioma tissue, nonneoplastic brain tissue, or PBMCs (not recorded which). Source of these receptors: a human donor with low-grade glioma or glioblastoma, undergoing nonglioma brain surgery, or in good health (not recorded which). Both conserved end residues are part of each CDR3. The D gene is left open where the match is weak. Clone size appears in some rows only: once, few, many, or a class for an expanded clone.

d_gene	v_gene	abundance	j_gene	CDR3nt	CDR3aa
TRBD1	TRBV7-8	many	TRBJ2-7	TGTGCCAGCAGCCCCAGGGACAGTAATTACGAGCAGTACTTC	CASSPRDSNYEQYF
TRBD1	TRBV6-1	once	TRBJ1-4	TGTGCCAGCAGCAGGGACAGGGCGGCAACTAATGAAAAACTGTTTTTT	CASSRDRAATNEKLFF
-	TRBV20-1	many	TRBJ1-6	TGCAGTGCTAGTGCAGGAGCTAATTCACCCCTCCACTTT	CSASAGANSPLHF
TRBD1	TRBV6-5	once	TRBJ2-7	TGTGCCAGCAGTAGGGAGCCGGGACAGGGCTACGAGCAGTACTTC	CASSREPGQGYEQYF
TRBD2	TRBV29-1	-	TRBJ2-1	TGCAGCGTTCGGGGACTAGCGGATTCCTACAATGAGCAGTTCTTC	CSVRGLADSYNEQFF
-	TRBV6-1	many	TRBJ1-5	TGTGCCAGCAGCGAAACAGGGACTAGCAATCAGCCCCAGCATTTT	CASSETGTSNQPQHF
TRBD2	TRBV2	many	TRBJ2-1	TGTGCCAGCAGTGAAATGAGTACTAGCGGGAGAGGTGAGCAGTTCTTC	CASSEMSTSGRGEQFF
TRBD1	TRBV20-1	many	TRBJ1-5	TGCAGTGCTCGAGTGGGGACAGGGGTAAATCAGCCCCAGCATTTT	CSARVGTGVNQPQHF
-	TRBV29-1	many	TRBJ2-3	TGCAGCGTGAGACCCGGGAGTCCACGGGATACGCAGTATTTT	CSVRPGSPRDTQYF
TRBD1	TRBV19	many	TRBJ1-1	TGTGCCAGTAGACAACAGGGGACTGAAGCTTTCTTT	CASRQQGTEAFF
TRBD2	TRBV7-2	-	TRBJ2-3	TGTGCCAGCAGCTTAGCGGCGGGAGTAGGTGATACGCAGTATTTT	CASSLAAGVGDTQYF
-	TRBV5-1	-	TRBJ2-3	TGCGCCAGCAGCTTGGTGGGGACCGCGCTAGGCACAGATACGCAGTATTTT	CASSLVGTALGTDTQYF
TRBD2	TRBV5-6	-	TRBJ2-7	TGTGCCAGCAGCAACCTAGGGACTAGCGGGAGCAGCGAGCAGTACTTC	CASSNLGTSGSSEQYF
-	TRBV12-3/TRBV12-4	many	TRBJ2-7	TGTGCCAGCAGTACTCGCTCCTACGAGCAGTACTTC	CASSTRSYEQYF
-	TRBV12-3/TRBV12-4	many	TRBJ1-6	TGTGCCAGCAGTTTAGCCCAGGGCCGGGGTTCACCCCTCCACTTT	CASSLAQGRGSPLHF
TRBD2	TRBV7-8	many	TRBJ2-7	TGTGCCAGCACCATTAGCGGGAGGACGAGCTCCTACGAGCAGTACTTC	CASTISGRTSSYEQYF
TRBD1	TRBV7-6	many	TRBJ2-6	TGTGCCAGCAGCTTAGCAACAGGGGGTAGCTCTGGGGCCAACGTCCTGACTTTC	CASSLATGGSSGANVLTF
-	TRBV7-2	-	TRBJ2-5	TGTGCCAGCAGCCCGGCGGACTATCTCTTTCAGGAGACCCAGTACTTC	CASSPADYLFQETQYF
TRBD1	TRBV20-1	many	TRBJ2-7	TGCAGTGCTACCGGGACAGGGTTCCACGAGCAGTACTTC	CSATGTGFHEQYF
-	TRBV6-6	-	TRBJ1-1	TGTGCCAGCAGTTACTCGAGGGGGAGTATGCACACTGAAGATTCCTTT	CASSYSRGSMHTEDSF
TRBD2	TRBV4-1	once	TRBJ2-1	TGCGTTAGTAGCCAAGAGGGAGGGTACAATGAGCAGTTCTTC	CVSSQEGGYNEQFF
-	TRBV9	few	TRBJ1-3	TGTGCCAGCAGCGAGAGCGACCGAGAGGGAAACACCATATATTTT	CASSESDREGNTIYF
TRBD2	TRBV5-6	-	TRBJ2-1	TGTGCCAGCATGTCTAGCGGGAGAGAATTCTTC	CASMSSGREFF